Below, 21 T cell receptor beta chains from the same sample are listed, as sequenced in a study of blood T cell repertoires in COVID-19. The assay was immunoSEQ multiplex PCR, and TCRdb's table has in-frame clones only and misses some. Among 250,000 to 300,000 clones listed, approximately 90% were seen once. Sequencing was done on a sample of peripheral blood. These receptors all come from a woman aged 60-75 years with acute or convalescent COVID-19.

The rearrangement uses TRBV19 and TRBJ2-4; a possible D gene is TRBD2 (6 bases). Germline CDR1 and CDR2: LNHDA and SQIVND (reference sequence). There are 15 residues in the CDR3. V lost 0 bases, J lost 11 bases, and 17 bases lay in between. In nucleotides, the CDR3 is TGTGCCAGTAGTATAGATCTTTCTGGATCGGGGGTTCAGTACTTC. This gives the protein CASSIDLSGSGVQYF.

This chain links TRBV5-1 with TRBJ2-5; 7 positions agree with TRBD1. The V segment lost 2 bases and the J segment 2 bases; nucleotides outside the gene matches: 3. The CDR3 has 14 residues. CDR1 and CDR2 (germline): SGHRS, YFSETQ. The CDR3 here is CASSFTGDQETQYF. CDR3 DNA: TGCGCCAGCAGCTTCACAGGGGATCAAGAGACCCAGTACTTC.

This chain connects TRBV28 to TRBJ1-1; D remains ambiguous. The germline V gene has CDR1 MDHEN and CDR2 SYDVKM. Trimming stripped 3 bases from V and 1 base from J, with 6 bases between. The CDR3 has 13 residues. CDR3 DNA: TGTGCCAGCAGTTTGGGCGAGAACACTGAAGCTTTCTTT. It encodes CASSLGENTEAFF.

This chain uses TRBV19 with TRBJ1-6; possibly TRBD1 for D (5 bases). The CDR3 contains 14 residues. Germline V gene lookup returns CDR1 LNHDA and CDR2 SQIVND (reference sequence). V shed 6 bases and J shed 10 bases, with 16 bases lying between them. The CDR3 DNA sequence: TGTGCCAGTAGGACATCAGGGTCCCCCTCACCCCTCCACTTT. This gives the protein CASRTSGSPSPLHF.

In its sample, this clone was seen once. The chain uses TRBV4-1 and TRBJ1-5; the D is unclear. Germline CDR1 is MGHRA and CDR2 is YSYEKL. The CDR3 consists of 13 residues. Trimming took 0 bases from V and 9 from J, leaving 9 bases between them. The CDR3, as DNA: TGCGCCAGCAGCCAAGACCCGGAGGCGCCCCAGCATTTT. Encoded protein: CASSQDPEAPQHF.

The chain is built from TRBV12-3 or TRBV12-4 and TRBJ2-7, with a possible D match to TRBD1 (6 bases). V was clipped by 10 bases and J by 2 bases, with 15 bases between them. The CDR3 contains 13 residues. The CDR3 DNA reads as TGTGCCACCTCATTGGACAGCCCCTACGAGCAGTACTTC. It translates to CATSLDSPYEQYF.

Worth noting for this clone: Other DNA variants within this sample encode the same CDR3. V usage is TRBV2 and J usage is TRBJ1-5, with 9 bases identical to TRBD1. The V gene's germline CDR1 is SNHLY and CDR2 FYNNEI. The length of the CDR3 is 14 residues. V shed 4 bases, J shed 4 bases, and the junction held 2 bases outside the gene matches. The CDR3 loop reads CASSVGQGNQPQHF. Here the CDR3 DNA reads TGTGCCAGCAGTGTTGGACAGGGGAATCAGCCCCAGCATTTT.

This clone was seen once. This chain connects TRBV6-2 or TRBV6-3 to TRBJ1-2; 8 bases line up with TRBD1. Trimming at V came to 7 bases and at J to 7 bases, leaving 5 bases not matched to a gene. Germline V gene data show CDR1 as MNHEY and CDR2 as SVGEGT. The CDR3 has 12 amino acids. The CDR3 loop is CASTPDRGGYTF. CDR3 sequence (DNA): TGTGCCAGCACCCCTGACAGGGGTGGCTACACCTTC.

The chain carries TRBV28 and TRBJ1-5; TRBD1 aligns across 7 bases. Germline lookup yields CDR1 MDHEN and CDR2 SYDVKM. The CDR3 sequence is 18 residues long. Unmatched junction bases numbered 14, after V lost 6 bases and J lost 0 bases. CDR3 nucleotides: TGTGCCAGCAGGTGGAGGGCAGGGGGTTTTGGTAGCAATCAGCCCCAGCATTTT. Translated, it gives CASRWRAGGFGSNQPQHF.

This sequence joins TRBV4-1 and TRBJ2-5; 7 nucleotides agree with TRBD2. Trimming at V came to 0 bases and at J to 5 bases, leaving 3 bases not matched to a gene. This CDR3 has 14 amino acids. In germline, CDR1 is MGHRA, CDR2 YSYEKL. The CDR3 DNA reads as TGCGCCAGCAGCCAAGACGGGGGGTGGGAGACCCAGTACTTC. Amino acids: CASSQDGGWETQYF.

The chain recombines TRBV29-1 with TRBJ1-2; the match to TRBD1 covers 10 bases. The CDR3 has 13 residues. The junction had 6 bases not matched to a gene; V was cut back by 5 bases and J by 6 bases. The germline CDR1 and CDR2 sequences are SQVTM and ANQGSEA. In DNA, the CDR3 is TGCAGCGTTAAACTGACAGGGGGCGATGGCTACACCTTC. Its translation is CSVKLTGGDGYTF.

The chain has TRBV7-2 and TRBJ1-2; D might be TRBD1 (6 bases). V was clipped by 2 bases and J by 8 bases, with 15 bases between them. Germline loops: CDR1 SGHTA, CDR2 FQGNSA. This CDR3 contains 14 residues. This CDR3 reads CASSLKGGGLGYTF. As DNA, the CDR3 is TGTGCCAGCAGCTTAAAAGGCGGGGGGCTGGGCTACACCTTC.

The sample holds a few counts of this clone. The chain carries TRBV6-5 and TRBJ1-5; 8 nucleotides match TRBD1. This CDR3 comprises 13 residues. Trimming removed 7 bases from V and 6 bases from J; junction bases left unmatched: 5. Germline loops: CDR1 MNHEY, CDR2 SVGAGI. In DNA, the CDR3 is TGTGCCAGCAATATGGACAGGGTTCAGCCCCAGCATTTT. This encodes CASNMDRVQPQHF.

The chain joins TRBV28 to TRBJ2-5; 16 bases agree with TRBD2. The CDR3 consists of 17 residues. Germline lookup yields CDR1 MDHEN and CDR2 SYDVKM. The junction had 4 bases not matched to a gene; V was cut back by 5 bases and J by 1 base. CDR3 loop: CASSPGLAGGFQETQYF. CDR3 sequence (DNA): TGTGCCAGCAGTCCGGGACTAGCGGGAGGGTTCCAAGAGACCCAGTACTTC.

In this sample, this clone turned up once. The V and J genes are TRBV3-1 (or the pseudogene TRBV3-2) and TRBJ1-4, with 8 bases identical to TRBD1. The CDR3 is 16 amino acids. Germline V lookup: CDR1 LGHDT, CDR2 YNNKEL (reference sequence). V lost 1 base, J lost 6 bases, and 7 bases stayed unmatched. The CDR3 sequence: CASSQVGQGLYEKLFF. CDR3 nucleotides: TGTGCCAGCAGCCAAGTCGGACAGGGACTTTATGAAAAACTGTTTTTT.

This sequence joins TRBV27 and TRBJ2-7; D is unclear. This CDR3 is built from 13 residues. V was cut by 5 bases and J by 4 bases, with 12 bases left in between. Germline CDR1 reads MNHEY; CDR2 reads SMNVEV (reference sequence). The CDR3: CASSRSRVYEQYF. The CDR3, as DNA: TGTGCCAGCAGTAGATCGCGCGTATACGAGCAGTACTTC.

V and J are TRBV2 and TRBJ2-2, with a possible D match to TRBD1 (6 bases). CDR1 and CDR2 (germline): SNHLY, FYNNEI. V lost 4 bases to trimming and J lost 8 bases, with 14 bases between them. The CDR3 sequence is 14 residues long. The CDR3 bases are TGTGCCAGCAGTGTGAACAGGGATGGGGGGGAGCTGTTTTTT. Encoded protein: CASSVNRDGGELFF.

The V gene is TRBV30, the J gene TRBJ1-5; TRBD1 matches at 7 bases. Germline V gene lookup returns CDR1 GTSNPN and CDR2 SVGIG (reference sequence). The CDR3 totals 15 residues. After removal of 0 bases from V and 2 bases from J, the junction contained 4 bases not matched to a gene. The CDR3 protein is CAWSVADRGNQPQHF. The DNA of the CDR3 is TGTGCCTGGAGTGTCGCAGACAGGGGCAATCAGCCCCAGCATTTT.

This chain uses TRBV7-3 with TRBJ2-7; 7 nucleotides agree with TRBD2. Trimming removed 2 bases from V and 3 bases from J; junction bases left unmatched: 4. Per germline, CDR1 SGHTA and CDR2 FQGTGA. The CDR3 runs 14 residues. The CDR3 reads CASSLGGVGYEQYF. In DNA form, the CDR3 reads TGTGCCAGCAGCTTAGGGGGGGTCGGCTACGAGCAGTACTTC.

This clone was seen only a few times. The rearrangement uses TRBV5-6 and TRBJ2-2, with a possible D match to TRBD1 (5 bases). The CDR3 is 14 residues long. From germline, CDR1 is SGHDT and CDR2 YYEEEE. Deletions cut 4 bases from V and 1 base from J, with 8 bases between. In DNA form, the CDR3 reads TGTGCCAGCAGCCCCGGACAGAACACCGGGGAGCTGTTTTTT. The encoded protein is CASSPGQNTGELFF.

This chain uses TRBV9 with TRBJ2-2, with a weak D call TRBD1 (5 bases). The length of the CDR3 is 16 residues. The V and J ends lost 2 bases and 3 bases respectively, with 14 bases between them. Looked up from germline, CDR1 is SGDLS and CDR2 is YYNGEE. The CDR3 DNA is TGTGCCAGCAGCGTTAACCGTCCAGGGCACACCGGGGAGCTGTTTTTT. Its protein is CASSVNRPGHTGELFF.